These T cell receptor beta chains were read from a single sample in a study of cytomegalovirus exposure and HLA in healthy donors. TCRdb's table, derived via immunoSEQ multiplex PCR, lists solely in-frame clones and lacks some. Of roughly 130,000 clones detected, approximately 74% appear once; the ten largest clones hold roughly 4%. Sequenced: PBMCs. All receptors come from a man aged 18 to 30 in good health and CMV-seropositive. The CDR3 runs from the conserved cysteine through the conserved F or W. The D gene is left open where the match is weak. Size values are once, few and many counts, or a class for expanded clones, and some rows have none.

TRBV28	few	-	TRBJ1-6	TGTGCCAGCAGAACACAGGGTTCACCCCTCCACTTT	CASRTQGSPLHF
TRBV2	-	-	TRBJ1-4	TGTGCCAGCAGTGAGGAGGGGGGGCTTGAAAAACTGTTTTTT	CASSEEGGLEKLFF
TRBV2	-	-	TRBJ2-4	TGTGCCAGCAGTGCCTATTTCACCGGGTTACTTCAGTACTTC	CASSAYFTGLLQYF
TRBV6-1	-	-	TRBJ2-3	TGTGCCAGCAGTGAACTTGGCGGCAGCACAGATACGCAGTATTTT	CASSELGGSTDTQYF
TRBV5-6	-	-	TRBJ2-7	TGTGCCAGCAGCTTGACTACCTCCTACGAGCAGTACTTC	CASSLTTSYEQYF
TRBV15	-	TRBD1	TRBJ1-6	TGTGCCACCAGCAGAGACCCGACAGGGTCCCTCCACTTT	CATSRDPTGSLHF
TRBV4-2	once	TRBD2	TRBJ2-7	TGTGCCAGCAGCGCCCTAACCGGGAGGGCCGGGGACGAGCAGTACTTC	CASSALTGRAGDEQYF
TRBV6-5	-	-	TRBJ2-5	TGTGCCAGCACCTCCTGGGGCGGTTTACAAGAGACCCAGTACTTC	CASTSWGGLQETQYF
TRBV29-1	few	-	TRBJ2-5	TGCAGCGTCCAGGTAACCCAAGAGACCCAGTACTTC	CSVQVTQETQYF
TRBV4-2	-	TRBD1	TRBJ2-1	TGTGCCAGCAGCCTTCGGGACAGAAACAATGAGCAGTTCTTC	CASSLRDRNNEQFF
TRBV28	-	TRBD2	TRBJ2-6	TGTGCCAGCAGTTGGGCGGGAGGGTCTGGGGCCAACGTCCTGACTTTC	CASSWAGGSGANVLTF
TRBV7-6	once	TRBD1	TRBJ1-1	TGTGCCAGCAGCTTGGGGACAGGGAAAGATGAAGCTTTCTTT	CASSLGTGKDEAFF
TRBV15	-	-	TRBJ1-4	TGTGCCACCAGCAGAGATAGTGGCAGGGGAAGGGTAAAAGAAAAACTGTTTTTT	CATSRDSGRGRVKEKLFF
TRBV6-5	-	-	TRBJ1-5	TGTGCCAGCAGTTACTCGTGGAGGGCGAATCAGCCCCAGCATTTT	CASSYSWRANQPQHF
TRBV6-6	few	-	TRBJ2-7	TGTGCCAGCAGTCAATTTGGCGGGGGCTGGTACGAGCAGTACTTC	CASSQFGGGWYEQYF
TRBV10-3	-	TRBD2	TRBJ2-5	TGTGCCATCAGTGGGGGAACTAGCGTAGAGACCCAGTACTTC	CAISGGTSVETQYF
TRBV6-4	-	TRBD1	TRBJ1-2	TGTGCCAGCAGTGACTCGACAGGGGAGGGCTACACCTTC	CASSDSTGEGYTF
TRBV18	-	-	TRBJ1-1	TGTGCCAGCTCACCACGAATGGGGAGAACGAACACTGAAGCTTTCTTT	CASSPRMGRTNTEAFF
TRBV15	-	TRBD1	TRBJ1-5	TGTGCCACCAGCAGACTAAGACAGGGGCCTCAGCCCCAGCATTTT	CATSRLRQGPQPQHF
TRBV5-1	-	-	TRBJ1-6	TGCGCCAGCAGCTTGGTTATTAATTCACCCCTCCACTTT	CASSLVINSPLHF
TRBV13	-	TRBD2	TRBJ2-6	TGTGCCAGCAGCTTAGGACTAGCGGGAACTGGGGCCAACGTCCTGACTTTC	CASSLGLAGTGANVLTF
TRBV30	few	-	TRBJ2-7	TGTGCCTGGAGTGAACAGGGCTACGAGCAGTACTTC	CAWSEQGYEQYF
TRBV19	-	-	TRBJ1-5	TGTGCCAGTAGTTACCAGGGTAGCAATCAGCCCCGGCATTTT	CASSYQGSNQPRHF
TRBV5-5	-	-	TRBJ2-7	TGTGCCAGCAGCCCTCTCGCGGCCTACGAGCAGTACTTC	CASSPLAAYEQYF
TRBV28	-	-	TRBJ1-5	TGTGCCAGCAGTTTATGGGCCGGGACACCCCGTCAGCCCCAGCATTTT	CASSLWAGTPRQPQHF
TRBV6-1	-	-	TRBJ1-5	TGTGCCAGCACAGGCCCTAATAGCAATCAGCCCCAGCATTTT	CASTGPNSNQPQHF